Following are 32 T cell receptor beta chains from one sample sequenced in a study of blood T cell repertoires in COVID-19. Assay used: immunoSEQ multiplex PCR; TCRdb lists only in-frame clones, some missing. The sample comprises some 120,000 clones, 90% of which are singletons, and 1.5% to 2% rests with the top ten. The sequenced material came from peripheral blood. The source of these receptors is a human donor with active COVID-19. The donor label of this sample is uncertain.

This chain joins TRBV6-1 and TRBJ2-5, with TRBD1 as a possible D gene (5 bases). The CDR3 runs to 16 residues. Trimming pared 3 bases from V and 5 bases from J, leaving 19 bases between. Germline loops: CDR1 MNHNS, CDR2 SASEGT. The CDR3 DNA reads TGTGCCAGCAGTGACAGGGTCGGCTCCATGCGGGAGACCCAGTACTTC. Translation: CASSDRVGSMRETQYF.

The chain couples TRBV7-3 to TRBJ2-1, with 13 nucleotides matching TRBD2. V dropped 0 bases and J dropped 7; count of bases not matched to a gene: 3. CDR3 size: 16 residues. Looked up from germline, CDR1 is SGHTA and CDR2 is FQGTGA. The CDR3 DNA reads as TGTGCCAGCAGCTTAACTTTACTAGCGGGGGGGAATGAGCAGTTCTTC. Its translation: CASSLTLLAGGNEQFF.

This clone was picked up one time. In DNA form, the CDR3 reads TGCGCCAGCAGCCAAAGACTAGAGCAGTTCTTC. Translation: CASSQRLEQFF. This rearrangement joins TRBV4-1 to TRBJ2-1, with D possibly TRBD2 on 5 matching bases. From germline, CDR1 is MGHRA and CDR2 YSYEKL. Trimming shortened V by 2 bases and J by 10 bases, and 6 bases separated the two germline ends. CDR3 length: 11 amino acids.

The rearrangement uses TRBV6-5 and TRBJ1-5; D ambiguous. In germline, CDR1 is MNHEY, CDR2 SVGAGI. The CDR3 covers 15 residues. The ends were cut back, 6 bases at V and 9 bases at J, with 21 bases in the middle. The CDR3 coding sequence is TGTGCCAGCAGATTCCGGGCGGGCCTGGAGTGGCCCCAGCATTTT. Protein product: CASRFRAGLEWPQHF.

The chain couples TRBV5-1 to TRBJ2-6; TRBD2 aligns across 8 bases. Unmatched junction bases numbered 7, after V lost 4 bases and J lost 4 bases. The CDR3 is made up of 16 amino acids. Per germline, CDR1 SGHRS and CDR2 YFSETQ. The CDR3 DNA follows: TGCGCCAGCAGCACGGGGGGGCCGAGCGGGGCCAACGTCCTGACTTTC. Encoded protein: CASSTGGPSGANVLTF.

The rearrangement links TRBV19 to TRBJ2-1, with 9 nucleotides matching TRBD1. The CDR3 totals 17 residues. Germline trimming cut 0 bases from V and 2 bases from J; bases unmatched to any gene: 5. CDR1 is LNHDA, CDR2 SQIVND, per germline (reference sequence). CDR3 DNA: TGTGCCAGTAGTATAGATCACAGGACAGGGGCCTACAATGAGCAGTTCTTC. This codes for CASSIDHRTGAYNEQFF.

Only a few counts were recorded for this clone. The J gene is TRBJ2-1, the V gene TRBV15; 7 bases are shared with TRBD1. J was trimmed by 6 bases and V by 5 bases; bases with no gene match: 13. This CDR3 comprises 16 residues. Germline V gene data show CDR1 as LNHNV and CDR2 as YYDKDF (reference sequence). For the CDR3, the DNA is TGTGCCACCAGCGTAACGACAGGGAAGGGCCCCAATGAGCAGTTCTTC. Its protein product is CATSVTTGKGPNEQFF.

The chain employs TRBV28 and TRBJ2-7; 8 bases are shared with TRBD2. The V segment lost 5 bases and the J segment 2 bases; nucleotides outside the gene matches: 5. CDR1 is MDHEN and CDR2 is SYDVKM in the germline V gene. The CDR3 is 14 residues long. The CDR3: CASSGRGGPYEQYF. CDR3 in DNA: TGTGCCAGCAGTGGTCGGGGGGGCCCCTACGAGCAGTACTTC.

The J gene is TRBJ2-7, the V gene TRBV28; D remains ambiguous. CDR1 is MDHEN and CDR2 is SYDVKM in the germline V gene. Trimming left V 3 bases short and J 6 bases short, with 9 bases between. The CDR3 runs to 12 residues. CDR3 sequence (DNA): TGTGCCAGCAGTTTGAGGTCGGGCGAGCAGTACTTC. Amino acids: CASSLRSGEQYF.

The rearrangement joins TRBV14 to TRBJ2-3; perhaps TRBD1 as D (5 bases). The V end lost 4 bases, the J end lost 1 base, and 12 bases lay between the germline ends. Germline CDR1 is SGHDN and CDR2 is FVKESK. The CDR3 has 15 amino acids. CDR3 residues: CASSPRVGGTDTQYF. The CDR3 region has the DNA TGTGCCAGCAGCCCCAGGGTGGGCGGCACAGATACGCAGTATTTT.

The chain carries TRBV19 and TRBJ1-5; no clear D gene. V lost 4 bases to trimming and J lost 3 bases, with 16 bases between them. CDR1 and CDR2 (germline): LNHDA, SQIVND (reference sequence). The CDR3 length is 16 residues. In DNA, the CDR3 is TGTGCCAGTAGTAGCCCCCCGATTCAGGTCAATCAGCCCCAGCATTTT. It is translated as CASSSPPIQVNQPQHF. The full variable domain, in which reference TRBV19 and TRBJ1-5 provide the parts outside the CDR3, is DGGITQSPKYLFRKEGQNVTLSCEQNLNHDAMYWYRQDPGQGLRLIYYSQIVNDFQKGDIAEGYSVSREKKESFPLTVTSAQKNPTAFYLCASSSPPIQVNQPQHFGDGTRLSIL.

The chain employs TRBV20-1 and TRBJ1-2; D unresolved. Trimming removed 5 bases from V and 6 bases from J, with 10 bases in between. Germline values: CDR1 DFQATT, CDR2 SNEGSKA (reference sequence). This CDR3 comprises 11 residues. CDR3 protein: CSAPPTNGYTF. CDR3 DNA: TGCAGTGCTCCCCCGACAAATGGCTACACCTTC.

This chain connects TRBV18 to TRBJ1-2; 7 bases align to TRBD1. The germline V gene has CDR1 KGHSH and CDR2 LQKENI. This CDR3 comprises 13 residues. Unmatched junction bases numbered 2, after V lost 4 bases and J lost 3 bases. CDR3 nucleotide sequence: TGTGCCAGCTCACACCAGGGGGACTATGGCTACACCTTC. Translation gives CASSHQGDYGYTF.

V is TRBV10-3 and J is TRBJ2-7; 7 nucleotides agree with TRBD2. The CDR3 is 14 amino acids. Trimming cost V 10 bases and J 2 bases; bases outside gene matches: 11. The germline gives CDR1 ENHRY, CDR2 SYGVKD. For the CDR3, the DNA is TGTGCCACCCGGGGGGTGGGGCAGACCTACGAGCAGTACTTC. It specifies CATRGVGQTYEQYF.

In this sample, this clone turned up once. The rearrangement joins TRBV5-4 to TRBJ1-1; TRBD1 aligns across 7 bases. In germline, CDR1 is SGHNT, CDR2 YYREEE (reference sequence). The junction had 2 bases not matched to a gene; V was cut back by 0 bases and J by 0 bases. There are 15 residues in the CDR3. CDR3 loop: CASSLGTGVNTEAFF. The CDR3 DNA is TGTGCCAGCAGCTTGGGGACAGGAGTGAACACTGAAGCTTTCTTT. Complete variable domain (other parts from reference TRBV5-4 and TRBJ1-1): ETGVTQSPTHLIKTRGQQVTLRCSSQSGHNTVSWYQQALGQGPQFIFQYYREEENGRGNFPPRFSGLQFPNYSSELNVNALELDDSALYLCASSLGTGVNTEAFFGQGTRLTVV.

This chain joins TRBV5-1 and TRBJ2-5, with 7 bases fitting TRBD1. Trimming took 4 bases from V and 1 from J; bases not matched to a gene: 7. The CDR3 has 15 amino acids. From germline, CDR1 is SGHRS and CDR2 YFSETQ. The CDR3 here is CASSLPGQIQETQYF. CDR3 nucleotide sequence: TGCGCCAGCAGCCTACCGGGACAGATCCAAGAGACCCAGTACTTC.

CDR3 region: CASRSRGGGAFF. The CDR3 nucleotides read TGTGCCAGCAGATCGCGAGGGGGGGGAGCTTTCTTT. V and J are TRBV6-6 and TRBJ1-1, with D maybe TRBD1 (6 bases). The CDR3 consists of 12 residues. Germline values: CDR1 MNHNY, CDR2 SVGAGI (reference sequence). Trimming cost V 6 bases and J 10 bases, with 15 bases left between them.

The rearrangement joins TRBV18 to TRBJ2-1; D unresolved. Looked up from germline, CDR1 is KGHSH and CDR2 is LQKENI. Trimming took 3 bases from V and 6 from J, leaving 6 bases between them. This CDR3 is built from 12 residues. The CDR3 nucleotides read TGTGCCAGCTCACCGGGCACCAATGAGCAGTTCTTC. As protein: CASSPGTNEQFF.

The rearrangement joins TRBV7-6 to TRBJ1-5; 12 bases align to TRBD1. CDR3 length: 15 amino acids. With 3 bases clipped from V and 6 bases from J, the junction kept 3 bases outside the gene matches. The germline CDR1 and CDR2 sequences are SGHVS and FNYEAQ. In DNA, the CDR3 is TGTGCCAGCAGCTTTGGGACAGGGGGCGGTCAGCCCCAGCATTTT. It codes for CASSFGTGGGQPQHF. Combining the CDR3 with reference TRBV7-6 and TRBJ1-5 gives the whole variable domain GAGVSQSPRYKVTKRGQDVALRCDPISGHVSLYWYRQALGQGPEFLTYFNYEAQQDKSGLPNDRFSAERPEGSISTLTIQRTEQRDSAMYRCASSFGTGGGQPQHFGDGTRLSIL.

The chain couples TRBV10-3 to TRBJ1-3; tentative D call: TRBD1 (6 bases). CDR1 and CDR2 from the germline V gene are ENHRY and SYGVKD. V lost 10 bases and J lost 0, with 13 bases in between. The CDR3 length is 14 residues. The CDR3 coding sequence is TGTGCCACCGCGACAGGAAGCTCTGGAAACACCATATATTTT. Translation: CATATGSSGNTIYF.

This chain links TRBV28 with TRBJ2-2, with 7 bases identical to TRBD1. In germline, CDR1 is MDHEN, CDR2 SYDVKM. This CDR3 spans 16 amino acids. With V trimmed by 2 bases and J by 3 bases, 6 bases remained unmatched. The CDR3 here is CASSLVGQGDTGELFF. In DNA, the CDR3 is TGTGCCAGCAGTTTAGTAGGTCAGGGGGACACCGGGGAGCTGTTTTTT.

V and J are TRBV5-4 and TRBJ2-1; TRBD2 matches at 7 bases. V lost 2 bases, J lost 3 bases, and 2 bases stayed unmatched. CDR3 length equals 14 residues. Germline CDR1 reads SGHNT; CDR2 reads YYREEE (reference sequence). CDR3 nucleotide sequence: TGTGCCAGCAGCTTACAGCGGGGCTACAATGAGCAGTTCTTC. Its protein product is CASSLQRGYNEQFF. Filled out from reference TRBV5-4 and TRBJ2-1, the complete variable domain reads ETGVTQSPTHLIKTRGQQVTLRCSSQSGHNTVSWYQQALGQGPQFIFQYYREEENGRGNFPPRFSGLQFPNYSSELNVNALELDDSALYLCASSLQRGYNEQFFGPGTRLTVL.

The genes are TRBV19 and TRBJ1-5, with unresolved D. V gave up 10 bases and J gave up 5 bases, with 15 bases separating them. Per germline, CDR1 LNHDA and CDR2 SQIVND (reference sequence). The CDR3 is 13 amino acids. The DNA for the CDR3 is TGTGCCACCCGAGGAGGGTTCGATCAGCCCCAGCATTTT. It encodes CATRGGFDQPQHF.

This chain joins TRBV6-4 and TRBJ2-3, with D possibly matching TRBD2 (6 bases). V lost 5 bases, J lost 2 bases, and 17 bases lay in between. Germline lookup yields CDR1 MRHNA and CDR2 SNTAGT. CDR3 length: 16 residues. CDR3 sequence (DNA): TGTGCCAGCAGTAGTAACGCGGGGTCGGACACAGATACGCAGTATTTT. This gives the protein CASSSNAGSDTDTQYF.

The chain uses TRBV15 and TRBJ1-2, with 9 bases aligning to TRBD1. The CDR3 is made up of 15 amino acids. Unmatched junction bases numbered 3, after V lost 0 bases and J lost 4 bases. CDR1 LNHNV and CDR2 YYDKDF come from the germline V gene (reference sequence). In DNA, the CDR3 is TGTGCCACCAGCAGAGACATACAGGGGGCCTATGGCTACACCTTC. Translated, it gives CATSRDIQGAYGYTF.

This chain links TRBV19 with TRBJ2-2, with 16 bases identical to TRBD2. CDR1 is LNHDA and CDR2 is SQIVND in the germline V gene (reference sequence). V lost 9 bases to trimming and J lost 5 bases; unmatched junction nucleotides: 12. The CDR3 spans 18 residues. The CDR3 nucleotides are TGTGCCAGCCAAGGGACTAGCGGGGGGGCAGGATCTACCGGGGAGCTGTTTTTT. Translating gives CASQGTSGGAGSTGELFF. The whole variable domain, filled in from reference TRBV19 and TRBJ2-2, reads DGGITQSPKYLFRKEGQNVTLSCEQNLNHDAMYWYRQDPGQGLRLIYYSQIVNDFQKGDIAEGYSVSREKKESFPLTVTSAQKNPTAFYLCASQGTSGGAGSTGELFFGEGSRLTVL.

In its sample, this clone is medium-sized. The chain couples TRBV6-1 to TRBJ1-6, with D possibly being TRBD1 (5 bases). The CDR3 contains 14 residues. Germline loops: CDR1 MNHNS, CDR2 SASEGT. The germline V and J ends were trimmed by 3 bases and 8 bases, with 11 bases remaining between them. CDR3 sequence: CASSDAGLYSPLHF. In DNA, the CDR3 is TGTGCCAGCAGTGATGCAGGGTTGTATTCACCCCTCCACTTT.

The CDR3 loop is CATSDTGTGDYNEQFF. In DNA form, the CDR3 reads TGTGCCACCAGTGATACCGGGACAGGGGACTACAATGAGCAGTTCTTC. The chain has TRBV24-1 and TRBJ2-1; TRBD1 aligns across 10 bases. The CDR3 runs to 16 residues. Losses at the gene ends were 3 bases for V and 3 bases for J; bases not matched to a gene: 4. The germline V gene has CDR1 KGHDR and CDR2 SFDVKD.

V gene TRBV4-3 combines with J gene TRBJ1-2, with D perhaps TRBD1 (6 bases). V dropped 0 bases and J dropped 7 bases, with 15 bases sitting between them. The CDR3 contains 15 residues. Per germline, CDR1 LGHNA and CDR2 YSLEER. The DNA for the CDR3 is TGCGCCAGCAGCCAAGATAGGGGGACCGCGGGTGGCTACACCTTC. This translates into CASSQDRGTAGGYTF.

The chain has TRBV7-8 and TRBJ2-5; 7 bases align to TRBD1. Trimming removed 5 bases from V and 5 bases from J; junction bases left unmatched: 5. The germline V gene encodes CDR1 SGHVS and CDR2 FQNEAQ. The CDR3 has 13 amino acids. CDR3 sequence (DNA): TGTGCCAGCAGCCAGAACAGGGGCGAGACCCAGTACTTC. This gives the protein CASSQNRGETQYF.

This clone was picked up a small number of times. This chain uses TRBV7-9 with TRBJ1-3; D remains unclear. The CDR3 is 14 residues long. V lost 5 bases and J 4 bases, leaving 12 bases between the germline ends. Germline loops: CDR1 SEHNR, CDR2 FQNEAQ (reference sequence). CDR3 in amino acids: CASSPAEVGNTIYF. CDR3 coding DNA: TGTGCCAGCAGCCCGGCGGAGGTGGGAAACACCATATATTTT.

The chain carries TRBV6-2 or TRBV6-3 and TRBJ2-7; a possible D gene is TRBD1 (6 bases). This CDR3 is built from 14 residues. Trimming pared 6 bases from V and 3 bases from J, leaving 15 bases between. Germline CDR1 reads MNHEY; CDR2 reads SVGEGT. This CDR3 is CASSSTGSRYEQYF. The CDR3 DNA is TGTGCCAGCAGCTCAACAGGGAGCCGCTACGAGCAGTACTTC.